This TCR beta chain appears in the sequencing data of a study of cytomegalovirus exposure and HLA in healthy donors. At the level of the study: A data release that came early held approximately 85 million unique TCRs from HLA-typed donors. Study conclusions and caveats: Most of the CMV-associated TCR beta chains (in a later analysis) appeared to be HLA-restricted. Rare sequences made up most TCRs, while some public TCRs were found in many donors.

Every donor was a healthy person donating bone marrow. On this clone itself: Its antigen remains unknown.

13 Jbeta primers and 60 Vbeta primers were used for the PCR. Only in-frame clones appear in the TCRdb table, and some are missing; sequencing was by immunoSEQ multiplex PCR. The data contain roughly 110,000 clones, more than 60% of them singletons. Per the germline V gene, CDR1 is SGHTA and CDR2 is FQGNSA. J was trimmed by 7 bases and V by 2 bases; bases with no gene match: 5. The CDR3 covers 14 residues. This TCR derives from a man in his fifties or sixties in good health and CMV-seronegative. The V gene is TRBV7-2, the J gene TRBJ1-5; TRBD1 matches 7 bases. The sequencing sample was made of PBMCs. The CDR3 DNA reads as TGTGCCAGCAGCTTATCAGGGGGGAAACAGCCCCAGCATTTT. Amino acid sequence: CASSLSGGKQPQHF.